This TCR beta chain was observed in a study of shared clonotypes between healthy human individuals. The study ran the assay at deep level. Under the authors' procedure: Filtering differed for immunoSEQ, which gave only junction sequences without quality scores. Generated by immunoSEQ multiplex PCR, the TCRdb table keeps only in-frame clones and is missing some. Clone size and V and J calls were adopted from that table, with D and trimming inferred from the DNA. The table lists about 1 million clones, around 76% of them singletons. General observations from the study: Shared clonotypes: approximately 5.3% naive CD4, about 3.3% naive CD8, about 2.4% memory CD4, approximately 0.41% memory CD8. Sequencing depth was expected to influence donor clonotype sharing.

The CDR3 consists of 14 residues. Germline-derived CDR1 and CDR2 are LGHNA and YSLEER. The V and J ends lost 5 bases and 5 bases respectively, with 12 bases between them. About this clone itself: Its antigen is unidentified.

The chain combines TRBV4-3 with TRBJ1-4, with D possibly being TRBD1 (6 bases). Sequenced material: memory CD4+ T cells sorted from blood. Subset in this sample: CD45RA-negative fraction. The TCR was taken from a man younger than 35 in good health. CDR3 nucleotide sequence: TGCGCCAGCAGCGGTGGCAGGGGCAATGAAAAACTGTTTTTT. Translation: CASSGGRGNEKLFF.